This TCR beta chain emerged from a study of blood T cell repertoires in COVID-19. Original processing methods: Using reference gene primer amplification, nucleated cell counts were estimated. Assay: immunoSEQ multiplex PCR; the TCRdb copy retains only in-frame clones and omits some. V, J and clone size derive from that table, while D and trimming were established from the DNA sequence. The table shows 30,000 to 40,000 clones, with roughly 91% occurring only once. This CDR3 has 15 amino acids. V was pared by 0 bases and J by 3 bases, with 4 bases of the junction left unmatched. Germline values: CDR1 SGHNT, CDR2 YYREEE (reference sequence).

This TCR was recovered from a man aged 60 to 75 with active COVID-19. This chain connects TRBV5-4 to TRBJ2-7, with 9 positions matching TRBD1. Sequenced input: peripheral blood. The CDR3 protein is CASSLGQGVSYEQYF. DNA for the CDR3: TGTGCCAGCAGCTTGGGACAGGGGGTAAGCTACGAGCAGTACTTC.